The rows below give T cell receptor beta chains drawn from one sample of a study of control samples from healthy donors and cancer patients. TCRdb's table, derived via immunoSEQ multiplex PCR, lists solely in-frame clones and lacks some. The data show about 78,000 clones, approximately 88% seen once. Sample: blood. These receptor sequences come from a woman in her sixties in good health. The CDR3 runs from the conserved cysteine through the conserved F or W. Fields, in order: V gene, CDR3 protein.

>TRBV29-1
CSVEEDANTEAFF
>TRBV28
CASSSRERPDTQYF
>TRBV24-1
CATSVLREGLVYNEQFF
>TRBV9
CASSADRGHETQYF
>TRBV18
CASSPVRDSSGNTIYF
>TRBV6-6
CASSRGLAGASAKNIQYF
>TRBV16
CASSQNLNAPGAYTGELFF
>TRBV5-8
CASSRQGREGQPQHF
>TRBV4-1
CASSQDLGRQGGTEAFF
>TRBV2
CASSRSGATYNEQFF
>TRBV4-2
CASSQVGDTQYF
>TRBV15
CATSRGSSYEQYF
>TRBV7-8
CASSLEGPTYEQYF
>TRBV5-1
CASSFQGNYGYTF